This T cell receptor beta chain was recovered during a study of regulatory T cells in long-lasting Graves disease. This clonotype has a count of ten or more. Its specificity is unknown. This sample's time point: newly diagnosed GD, antithyroid drugs for less than 3 months. PBMCs were the source of the RNA used for TCR sequencing. CDR3 regions were amplified by Arm-PCR using iRepertoire HTBI primers to build TCR beta libraries. TCRdb called the multiplex PCR reads again in MiXCR, with one record for every CDR3 protein. The sample has roughly 610,000 distinct CDR3 sequences; approximately 15% are singletons. Broader study findings: It is possible that accuracy was reduced by the small size of the sample. Thyroid tissue went unexamined; only peripheral blood was analyzed.

This same sample was also part of a study on T cells in Graves' hyperthyroidism and ophthalmopathy.

This receptor was identified in a woman in her thirties with Graves disease. This specimen consisted of peripheral blood mononuclear cells (PBMCs), obtained at new diagnosis, from a patient treated with antithyroid drugs.

DNA of the CDR3: TGTGCCAGCAGCGTCTTCACAGGGTCCAATCAGCCCCAGCATTTT. The encoded protein is CASSVFTGSNQPQHF. This rearrangement joins TRBV7-8 to TRBJ1-5; TRBD1 is a possible D gene (6 bases). CDR3 length equals 15 residues. Germline loops: CDR1 SGHVS, CDR2 FQNEAQ. V was pared by 5 bases and J by 3 bases, with 14 bases between.